A few counts support the clone carrying this T cell receptor beta chain. The data stem from a study of blood T cells in healthy people across ages. Unmatched junction bases numbered 9, after V lost 8 bases and J lost 9 bases. Germline values: CDR1 MGHRA, CDR2 YSYEKL. The length of the CDR3 is 14 residues. The second PCR ran about 6 to 12 cycles with a sample-barcoded 5' primer and J-beta primers. TCRdb reprocessed the 5' RACE reads with MiXCR, giving one entry per CDR3 protein. The data show around 1,000,000 distinct CDR3 sequences, 25% seen once. A further study also used this sample, focusing on T cells of mothers and their children.

The receptor was isolated from a girl aged 2 to 9 in good health. The chain carries TRBV4-1 and TRBJ1-6; 8 bases fit TRBD1. Specimen: blood. The CDR3: CASRTTGGLSPLHF. Here the CDR3 DNA reads TGCGCCAGCCGTACAACAGGGGGTCTTTCACCCCTCCACTTT.